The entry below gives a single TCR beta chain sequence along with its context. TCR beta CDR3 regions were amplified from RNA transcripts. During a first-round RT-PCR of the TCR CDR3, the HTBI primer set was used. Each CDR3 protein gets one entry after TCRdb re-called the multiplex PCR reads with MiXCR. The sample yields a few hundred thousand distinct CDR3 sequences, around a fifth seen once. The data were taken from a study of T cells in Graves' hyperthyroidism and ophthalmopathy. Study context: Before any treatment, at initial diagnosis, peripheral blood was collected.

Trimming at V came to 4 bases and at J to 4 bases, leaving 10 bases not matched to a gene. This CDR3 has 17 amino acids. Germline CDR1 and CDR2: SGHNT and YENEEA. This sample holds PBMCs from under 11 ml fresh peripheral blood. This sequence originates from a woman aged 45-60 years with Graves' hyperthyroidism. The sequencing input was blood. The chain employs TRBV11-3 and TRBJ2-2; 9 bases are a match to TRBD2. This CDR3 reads CASSSAGGRVLTGELFF. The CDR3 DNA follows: TGTGCCAGCAGCTCCGCCGGCGGGAGGGTCCTCACCGGGGAGCTGTTTTTT.